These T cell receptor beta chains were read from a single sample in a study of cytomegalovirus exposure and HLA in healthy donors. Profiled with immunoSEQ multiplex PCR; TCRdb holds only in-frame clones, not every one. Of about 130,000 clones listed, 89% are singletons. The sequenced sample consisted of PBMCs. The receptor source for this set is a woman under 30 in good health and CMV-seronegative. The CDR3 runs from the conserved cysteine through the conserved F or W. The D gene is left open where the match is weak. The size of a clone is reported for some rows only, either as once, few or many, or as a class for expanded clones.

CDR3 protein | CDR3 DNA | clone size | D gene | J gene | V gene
CASTRGGTGNSPLHF | TGCGCCAGCACCCGAGGGGGGACAGGGAATTCACCCCTCCACTTT | - | TRBD1 | TRBJ1-6 | TRBV5-1
CASSELGTVDEQFF | TGTGCCAGCAGTGAACTAGGGACAGTAGACGAGCAGTTCTTC | - | TRBD1 | TRBJ2-1 | TRBV2
CASSLDLGGYEQYF | TGTGCCAGCAGCTTAGACCTAGGGGGCTACGAGCAGTACTTC | - | - | TRBJ2-7 | TRBV11-2
CASSESVGNWGAFF | TGCGCCAGCAGTGAGTCAGTAGGAAATTGGGGCGCTTTCTTT | - | - | TRBJ1-1 | TRBV10-1
CATKPTTSGATGKGAFF | TGCGCCACCAAACCAACGACTAGCGGAGCAACGGGGAAAGGGGCGTTCTTC | once | TRBD2 | TRBJ2-1 | TRBV10-2
CASTPGQGTDTQYF | TGTGCCAGCACCCCGGGACAGGGCACAGATACGCAGTATTTT | - | TRBD1 | TRBJ2-3 | TRBV6-1
CASSGGPGLPKTGELFF | TGTGCCAGCAGTGGGGGCCCGGGACTACCGAAGACCGGGGAGCTGTTTTTT | - | TRBD2 | TRBJ2-2 | TRBV2
CASGPSGSQTDTQYF | TGTGCCAGCGGGCCTAGCGGGAGCCAGACAGATACGCAGTATTTT | - | TRBD2 | TRBJ2-3 | TRBV9
CATSRVLNQPQHF | TGTGCCACCAGCAGAGTACTGAATCAGCCCCAGCATTTT | - | - | TRBJ1-5 | TRBV15
CASKLTSGGPRRTYEQYF | TGCGCCAGCAAGTTGACTAGCGGGGGGCCCCGCCGGACGTACGAGCAGTACTTC | - | TRBD2 | TRBJ2-7 | TRBV10-2